This T cell receptor (beta chain) was retrieved from a study of T cell changes during pregnancy in multiple sclerosis. Assay: immunoSEQ multiplex PCR; the TCRdb copy retains only in-frame clones and omits some. The top ten hold 1.4% of the sample, which has about 80,000 clones, 92% seen once. CDR1 and CDR2 from the germline V gene are SEHNR and FQNEAQ (reference sequence). Trimming took 3 bases from V and 3 from J; bases not matched to a gene: 1. The length of the CDR3 is 14 residues. The TCR originated in a female donor with multiple sclerosis, enrolled in a pregnancy study. Source: peripheral blood, taken before pregnancy. The chain carries TRBV7-9 and TRBJ1-4; TRBD1 agrees at 7 bases. CDR3 nucleotides: TGTGCCAGCAGCTTGGGACAGTCTAATGAAAAACTGTTTTTT. Residues: CASSLGQSNEKLFF.